This T cell receptor (beta chain) was observed in a study of cytomegalovirus exposure and HLA in healthy donors. The study's findings and limits: Rarity characterized most TCR sequences, yet some public TCRs appeared in many donors. A later analysis associated some 18,000 TCR beta sequences with HLA alleles at a 0.05 false discovery rate. Per a prior analysis, the majority of TCR beta V segments were productive roughly 87% or roughly 30% of the time.

As regards this clone: The target antigen is unknown.

Primers included in the PCR were 60 Vbeta and 13 Jbeta primers. In the original workflow: Around 76 million unique TCR beta chains, some 11 million shared, were counted in a later analysis. Assay: immunoSEQ multiplex PCR; the TCRdb copy retains only in-frame clones and omits some. That table furnishes V, J and clone size, whereas the DNA furnished D and trimming. The sample lists more than 75,000 clones; 79% were seen once. The ends lost 3 bases at V and 4 bases at J; junction bases unmatched: 10. Per germline, CDR1 SGDLS and CDR2 YYNGEE. This CDR3 comprises 18 residues. The sequenced material came from PBMCs. The chain links TRBV9 to TRBJ2-2; 12 positions match TRBD2. The source of this sequence is a woman aged 40 to 49 in good health and CMV-seronegative. As DNA, the CDR3 is TGTGCCAGCAGCGCCTACTTCGGACTAGCGGGGAGCACCGGGGAGCTGTTTTTT. It encodes CASSAYFGLAGSTGELFF.